This T cell receptor beta chain was captured in a study of blood T cell repertoires in COVID-19. Assay used: immunoSEQ multiplex PCR; TCRdb lists only in-frame clones, some missing. The sample holds a few hundred thousand clones; 90% are singletons and the top ten take more than 12%. A single count supports this clone. Sequencing was performed on PBMCs or T cells enriched from blood (not recorded which). This TCR was sampled from a man aged 25 to 40 who had been exposed to COVID-19.

DNA for the CDR3: TGTGCCAGCAGTGAAGCAGGGTACAATGAGCAGTTCTTC. It codes for CASSEAGYNEQFF. This chain links TRBV25-1 with TRBJ2-1; D may be TRBD1 (5 bases). Looked up from germline, CDR1 is MGHDK and CDR2 is SYGVNS. The CDR3 covers 13 residues. The V end lost 2 bases, the J end lost 4 bases, and 6 bases lay between the germline ends.